The clone carrying this T cell receptor beta chain showed up just once. What it binds is not known. This record belongs to a study of cytomegalovirus exposure and HLA in healthy donors. The CDR3 is made up of 15 amino acids. The germline gives CDR1 MNHEY, CDR2 SVGAGI. V gave up 0 bases and J gave up 6 bases, with 11 bases separating them. The study, taken as a whole, reports: In vitro data verified three CMV-associated chains as specific for CMV antigens. The study found most TCR sequences rare, yet found some public TCRs in many donors.

Libraries were prepared by immunoSEQ multiplex PCR; TCRdb keeps only in-frame clonotypes and omits some of them. The repertoire holds a few hundred thousand clones, with 90% to 95% as singletons. The chain combines TRBV6-5 with TRBJ2-2, with D possibly being TRBD1 (6 bases). The sequencing input was PBMCs. This receptor was taken from a woman aged 18 to 35 in good health and CMV-seronegative. DNA of the CDR3: TGTGCCAGCAGTTACTCGGGGACACCCCCCGGGGAGCTGTTTTTT. This codes for CASSYSGTPPGELFF.